What follows is one T cell receptor beta chain and its context. What this receptor recognizes is not known. No base-level quality is on record; no much larger clone is a single base apart. Library preparation used 5' RACE. Sequencer: Illumina HiSeq 2000. Template switching added a universal primer binding site, and the final cDNA carried a unique molecular identifier that allowed TCR cDNA molecules to be counted accurately. First-strand cDNA for TCR alpha and beta chains was synthesized from specific primers in the conserved constant-segment region. To control for contamination, each cDNA library was double barcoded with a SMART-Mk sample barcode plus Illumina barcodes. Two successive PCR steps introduced TruSeq adapter sequences along with Illumina sample barcodes. TCR alpha and beta cDNA libraries were sequenced on the Illumina HiSeq platform with custom primers. On the study's bioinformatics: Unique molecular identifiers were extracted from raw reads with MiGEC, and CDR3 positions were determined with MiXCR. Recombination models were inferred per individual with the repgenHMM and IGoR tools using an EM algorithm. Shared clonotype analysis was performed with the tcR package in R, normalizing sharing by the product of cloneset sizes. To study raw recombination free of thymic and clonal selection effects, out-of-frame nonproductive sequences were analyzed. The public reads were reanalyzed by TCRdb: fastp trimming at Q25, MiXCR alignment, in-frame beta chains only. Every CDR3 protein is listed once, alongside the most common genes and DNA of its rows. TCRdb's processing, not the authors', yielded these V and J calls. The sample data list 500,000 to 700,000 distinct CDR3 sequences, and under 8.5% of these were observed just once. The ten largest make up roughly 1.6% of the sample.

This entry belongs to a study of identical twins (TCRdb year 2016). General notes on the study: TCR alpha and beta repertoires from monozygotic twins, unrelated adults of various ages and cord blood were deep-sequenced to test whether fetal clonotypes persist. To rule out contamination, the twin experiments were replicated at different times with different library preparation protocols. Broader findings and caveats from the paper: Zero-insertion analyses could be partly confounded by invariant T cells such as MAIT and iNKT, although diverse VJ usage argued against such confounding for most clonotypes. A weaker excess of twin sharing was found in beta out-of-frame sequences because the signal-to-noise ratio was lowered by fewer shared sequences. Because the same donors could not be followed over many years, the conclusions depended on cross-sectional statistical analysis. Fewer insertions were carried by abundant cord blood beta clonotypes; a weaker similar trend was observed in young adult naive repertoires, while no such trend was observed in memory repertoires. Out-of-frame TCR alpha sequences shared between twins showed an excess of low generation-probability sequences compared with coincidental sharing between unrelated individuals. In monozygotic twins, recombination models systematically underestimated out-of-frame TCR alpha sharing, but the models matched the sharing seen between unrelated individuals.

Only healthy Caucasian donors were included. Three pairs of female monozygotic twins, all aged about 18 to 30 years, made up the twin cohort. RNA for TCR libraries was isolated from peripheral blood mononuclear cells. Counted from cysteine to phenylalanine, this CDR3 has 16 amino acids. Only the CDR3 region is kept as DNA, spanning 48 bases read in frame from base 1. Reading the germline V gene gives CDR1 MGHRA and CDR2 YSYEKL. The junction shows trimming of 1 base on V and 5 bases on J, and the gene matches do not reach 10 bases of it. In addition, the sample was reused for a study of yellow fever vaccine responses in identical twins. That second publication adds: According to the authors, in identical twins the way T cells responded to vaccination appeared partly convergent and partly personalized. In the study, vaccine-responding T cell clones were precisely tracked in identical twins.

The sample comprised PBMCs. The origin of this receptor is a woman aged 18-35 years in good health. The chain is made from TRBV4-1 and TRBJ2-7, with 8 bases in between that match TRBD1. At the DNA level, the sequence is TGCGCCAGCAGCCAAGGGGTGGGGCAGGGGGCCAACGAGCAGTACTTC. Its protein reads: CASSQGVGQGANEQYF.